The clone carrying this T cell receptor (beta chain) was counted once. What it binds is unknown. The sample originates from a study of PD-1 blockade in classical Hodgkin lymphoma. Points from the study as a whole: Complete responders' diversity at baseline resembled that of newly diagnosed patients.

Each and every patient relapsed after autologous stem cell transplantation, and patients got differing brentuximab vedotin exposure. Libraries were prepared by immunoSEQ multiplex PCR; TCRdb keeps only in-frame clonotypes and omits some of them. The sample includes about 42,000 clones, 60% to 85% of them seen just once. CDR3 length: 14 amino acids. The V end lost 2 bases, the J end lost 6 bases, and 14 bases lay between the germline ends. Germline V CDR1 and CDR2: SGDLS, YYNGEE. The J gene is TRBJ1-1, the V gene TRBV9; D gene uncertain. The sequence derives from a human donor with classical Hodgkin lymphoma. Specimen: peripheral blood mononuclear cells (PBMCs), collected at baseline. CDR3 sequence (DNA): TGTGCCAGCAGCGTGGGCCTGGGAGGCGCTGAAGCTTTCTTT. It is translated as CASSVGLGGAEAFF.